This T cell receptor beta chain was identified during a study of T cell repertoires and HLA-DP antigens. The V gene's germline CDR1 is SGHKS and CDR2 YYEKEE (reference sequence). V shed 4 bases and J shed 2 bases, with 11 bases lying between them. This CDR3 region has 14 residues. A note on this clone: As yet, its antigen is unknown.

The method was immunoSEQ multiplex PCR; TCRdb's version includes in-frame clones alone and lacks a portion of them. The table includes about 73,000 clones, 80% detected once. The receptor was isolated from a man in his sixties in good health and CMV-seronegative. V and J are TRBV5-5 and TRBJ2-3; D gene uncertain. Sequenced input: CD4+ T cells from PBMCs. The CDR3 region is CASSPGPFTDTQYF. In DNA form, the CDR3 reads TGTGCCAGCAGCCCAGGTCCCTTCACAGATACGCAGTATTTT.